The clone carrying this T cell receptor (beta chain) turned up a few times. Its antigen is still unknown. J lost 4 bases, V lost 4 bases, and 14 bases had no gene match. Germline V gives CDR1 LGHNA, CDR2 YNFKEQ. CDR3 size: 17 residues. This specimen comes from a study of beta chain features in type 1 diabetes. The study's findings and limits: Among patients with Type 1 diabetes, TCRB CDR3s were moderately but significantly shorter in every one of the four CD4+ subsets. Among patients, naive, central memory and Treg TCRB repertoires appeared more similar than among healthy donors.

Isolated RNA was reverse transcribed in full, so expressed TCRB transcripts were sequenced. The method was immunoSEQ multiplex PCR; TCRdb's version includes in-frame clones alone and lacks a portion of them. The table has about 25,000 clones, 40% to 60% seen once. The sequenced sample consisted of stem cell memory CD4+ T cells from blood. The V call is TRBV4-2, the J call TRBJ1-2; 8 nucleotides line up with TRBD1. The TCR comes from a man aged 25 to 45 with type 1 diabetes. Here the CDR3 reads CASSPGGLQGDGYGYTF. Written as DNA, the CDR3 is TGTGCCAGCAGCCCGGGGGGCTTACAGGGGGATGGCTATGGCTACACCTTC.